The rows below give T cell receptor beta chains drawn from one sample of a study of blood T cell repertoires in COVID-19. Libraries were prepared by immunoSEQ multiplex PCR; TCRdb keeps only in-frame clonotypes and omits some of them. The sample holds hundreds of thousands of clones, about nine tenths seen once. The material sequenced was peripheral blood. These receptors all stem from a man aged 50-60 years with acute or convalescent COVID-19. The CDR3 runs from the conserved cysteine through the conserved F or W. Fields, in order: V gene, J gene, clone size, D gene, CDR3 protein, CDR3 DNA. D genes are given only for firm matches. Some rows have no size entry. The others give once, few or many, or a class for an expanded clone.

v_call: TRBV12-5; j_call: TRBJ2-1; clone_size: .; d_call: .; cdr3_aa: CASGQSSYNEQFF; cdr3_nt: TGTGCTAGTGGACAGAGCTCCTACAATGAGCAGTTCTTC
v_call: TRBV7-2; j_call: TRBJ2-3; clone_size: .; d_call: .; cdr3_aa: CASSLALRTRTDTQYF; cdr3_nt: TGTGCCAGCAGCTTAGCGCTCAGGACACGCACAGATACGCAGTATTTT
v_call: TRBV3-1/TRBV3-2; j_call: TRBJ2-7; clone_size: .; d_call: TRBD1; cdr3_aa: CASSPQGPPYEQYF; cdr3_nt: TGTGCCAGCAGCCCACAGGGGCCTCCGTACGAGCAGTACTTC
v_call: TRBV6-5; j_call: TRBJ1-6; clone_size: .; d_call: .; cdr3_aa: CASSRQVYNSPLHF; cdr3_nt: TGTGCCAGCAGCCGACAGGTCTATAATTCACCCCTCCACTTT
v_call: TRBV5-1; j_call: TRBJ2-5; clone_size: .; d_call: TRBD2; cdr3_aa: CASSRLAGEETQYF; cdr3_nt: TGCGCCAGCAGCCGCCTAGCGGGGGAAGAGACCCAGTACTTC
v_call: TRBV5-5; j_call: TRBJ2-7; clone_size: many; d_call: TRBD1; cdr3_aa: CASSRQGTYEQYF; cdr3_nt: TGTGCCAGCAGCCGACAGGGAACCTACGAGCAGTACTTC
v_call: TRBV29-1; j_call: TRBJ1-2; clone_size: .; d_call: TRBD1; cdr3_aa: CSVSQGVGDYGYTF; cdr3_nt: TGCAGCGTTTCTCAGGGGGTGGGGGACTATGGCTACACCTTC
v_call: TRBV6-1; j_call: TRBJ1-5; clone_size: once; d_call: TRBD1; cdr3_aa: CASSEAGRGRFPKAGQPQHF; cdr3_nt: TGTGCCAGCAGTGAAGCAGGCAGGGGGCGATTCCCAAAGGCTGGTCAGCCCCAGCATTTT
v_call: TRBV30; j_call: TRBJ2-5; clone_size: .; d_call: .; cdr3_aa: CAWSVADQETQYF; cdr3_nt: TGTGCCTGGAGTGTGGCAGACCAAGAGACCCAGTACTTC
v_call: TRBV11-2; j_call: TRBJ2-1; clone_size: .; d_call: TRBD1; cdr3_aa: CASSRAGQGAYNEQFF; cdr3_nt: TGTGCCAGCAGCCGAGCGGGACAGGGAGCCTACAATGAGCAGTTCTTC
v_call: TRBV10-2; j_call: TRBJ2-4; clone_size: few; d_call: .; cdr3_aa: CASSDPIKKAVAKNIQYF; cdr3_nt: TGCGCCAGCAGTGACCCCATTAAAAAGGCGGTAGCCAAAAACATTCAGTACTTC
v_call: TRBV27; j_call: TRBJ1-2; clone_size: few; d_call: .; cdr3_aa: CASSPRGADGYTF; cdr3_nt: TGTGCCAGCAGTCCCCGGGGGGCTGATGGCTACACCTTC
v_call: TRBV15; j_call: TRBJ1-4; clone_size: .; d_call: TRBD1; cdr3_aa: CATSRGSGTESEKLFF; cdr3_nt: TGTGCCACCAGCAGAGGATCCGGGACAGAGTCCGAAAAACTGTTTTTT
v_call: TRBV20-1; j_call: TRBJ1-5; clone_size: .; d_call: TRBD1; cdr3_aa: CSASLGAGAGGPSTSDQPQHF; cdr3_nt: TGCAGTGCTAGTTTGGGGGCAGGGGCAGGGGGCCCTTCCACCTCTGATCAGCCCCAGCATTTT
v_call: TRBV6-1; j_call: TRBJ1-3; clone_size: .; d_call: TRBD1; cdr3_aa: CASSGQTGGSGNTIYF; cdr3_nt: TGTGCCAGCAGTGGACAGACAGGGGGCTCTGGAAACACCATATATTTT
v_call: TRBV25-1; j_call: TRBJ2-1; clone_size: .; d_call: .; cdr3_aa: CASSEGGAGSSYNEQFF; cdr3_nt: TGTGCCAGCAGTGAAGGCGGAGCCGGAAGCTCCTACAATGAGCAGTTCTTC
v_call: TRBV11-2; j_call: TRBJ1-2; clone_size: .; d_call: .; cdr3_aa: CASSFEDGDYGYTF; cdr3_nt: TGTGCCAGCAGCTTCGAGGACGGGGACTATGGCTACACCTTC
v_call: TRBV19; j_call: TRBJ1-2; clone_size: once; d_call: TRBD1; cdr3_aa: CASSIGQGRTNYGYTF; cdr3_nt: TGTGCCAGTAGTATTGGACAGGGCAGGACTAACTATGGCTACACCTTC